This T cell receptor beta chain was found in a study of shared T cell receptors in the human thymus. Assay used: immunoSEQ multiplex PCR; TCRdb lists only in-frame clones, some missing. The sample carries 600,000 to 900,000 clones, over 75% recorded once. V shed 1 base and J shed 3 bases, with 18 bases lying between them. The V gene's germline CDR1 is MGHRA and CDR2 YSYEKL. The CDR3 is made up of 17 amino acids. The same sample was also used in a study of human thymus T cells. From that paper: Thymus was obtained from resections taken during corrective heart surgery. Unrelated individuals were reported by related research to share highly overlapping thymic repertoires.

Sequenced: thymocytes. The genes are TRBV4-1 and TRBJ1-1; D is possibly TRBD1 (6 bases). The sequence came from a girl under three years old with a congenital heart defect. The CDR3 region has the DNA TGCGCCAGCAGCCAAGCCCCCTCCTGGGGGGGCGACACTGAAGCTTTCTTT. It specifies CASSQAPSWGGDTEAFF.